The present T cell receptor beta chain was sequenced within a study of T cell responses to AZD1222 COVID-19 vaccine (dated by TCRdb to the early 2020s). Regarding the research as a whole: AZD1222 recipients whose second dose came at about 4 weeks and those whose second dose came at about 12 weeks were combined into one group, since spike-specific TCR depth and breadth did not differ between the two schedules. Trial participants were enrolled by age into subgroups of 18-55, 56-69 and 70-plus years, and around 140, 26 and 57 TCR-sequenced participants, respectively, were included in these subgroups. A total of 233 trial participants underwent TCR sequencing, of whom some 200 had received two doses of AZD1222 and 26 had received two doses of the MenACWY control vaccine.

To note about this clone: Its antigen remains unidentified. Base qualities are not recorded, but no much larger clone differs from it by a single base.

Counted from cysteine to phenylalanine, this CDR3 has 14 amino acids. The DNA shown is the 42-base CDR3, in frame from base 1. Trimming costs V 7 bases and J 5 bases, and their ends lie 18 bases apart. Reading the germline V gene gives CDR1 SGHTS and CDR2 YDEGEE. General study outcomes and caveats: Vaccine-associated CD4 TCRs spanned the whole spike protein, with dominant responses in regions 160-218 and 743-854. In the small 56-69-year group, the increase in depth fell short of significance, most likely because of low power. Because no day 14 peak-response samples were available, repertoires were characterized only after the peak T cell response. Conclusions about previously exposed vaccinees were limited because only six or seven AZD1222 recipients were SARS-CoV-2 seropositive at baseline. Epitopes outside the regions mutated in the B.1.351 and B.1.1.7 variants were reportedly recognized by nearly half of the unique spike-specific TCRs. Spike-specific TCR breadth and depth rose significantly after two AZD1222 doses compared with day 0 and with MenACWY recipients. Most participants were white British and females outnumbered males, and the authors suggested that clonal diversity may have been underestimated.

The CDR3 regions of human TCRbeta chains were subjected to immunosequencing. As for the authors' bioinformatics: TCRs in the repertoires were matched against a reference library of SARS-CoV-2-specific TCRs that had been generated with the MIRA antigen-specificity platform. Breadth was defined as the fraction of unique TCRs that were SARS-CoV-2-associated. Depth was defined as the fraction of total T cells that were SARS-CoV-2-associated. Using the MIRA data, every spike-specific TCR was mapped to the spike region that the TCR reacted to and assigned to either a CD4 or a CD8 class. Log10-transformed breadth and depth values were compared by one-way ANOVA with Sidak's multiple comparisons tests. As stored in TCRdb, this immuneACCESS dataset retains in-frame rearrangements with V and J assigned. A fraction of the clones does not appear; measured against another copy, unresolved V genes explain less than half of the discrepancy, and the remainder lacks a known reason. Clone size and the V and J calls come from that table; the DNA yielded D and trimming. A total of about 140,000 clones appear in this sample, roughly 91% of them only once. The ten largest clones take up 4% to 5.5% of the sample.

Explained via the paper, the time point label denotes: baseline before first vaccination. The vaccinee samples were drawn from two UK trials, COV001 and COV002, one of which was a single-blind randomized controlled phase 2/3 trial testing AZD1222 (ChAdOx1 nCoV-19) in healthy adults. For TCRbeta chain sequencing, PBMC samples from trial participants were taken at day 0 and at day 28 after the second dose. The rearranged segments are TRBV5-8 and TRBJ2-5; the D gene cannot be resolved reliably. This sequence was found in an adult in good health. Sequenced here: peripheral blood, sampled on day 0 of AZD1222 vaccination. This receptor carries the CDR3 CASARFGLTETQYF. The base sequence is TGTGCCAGCGCACGATTTGGGCTTACGGAGACCCAGTACTTC. The full variable domain, with segments outside the CDR3 supplied by the reference TRBV5-8 and TRBJ2-5 proteins, appears as EAGVTQSPTHLIKTRGQQATLRCSPISGHTSVYWYQQALGLGLQFLLWYDEGEERNRGNFPPRFSGRQFPNYSSELNVNALELEDSALYLCASARFGLTETQYFGPGTRLLVL.